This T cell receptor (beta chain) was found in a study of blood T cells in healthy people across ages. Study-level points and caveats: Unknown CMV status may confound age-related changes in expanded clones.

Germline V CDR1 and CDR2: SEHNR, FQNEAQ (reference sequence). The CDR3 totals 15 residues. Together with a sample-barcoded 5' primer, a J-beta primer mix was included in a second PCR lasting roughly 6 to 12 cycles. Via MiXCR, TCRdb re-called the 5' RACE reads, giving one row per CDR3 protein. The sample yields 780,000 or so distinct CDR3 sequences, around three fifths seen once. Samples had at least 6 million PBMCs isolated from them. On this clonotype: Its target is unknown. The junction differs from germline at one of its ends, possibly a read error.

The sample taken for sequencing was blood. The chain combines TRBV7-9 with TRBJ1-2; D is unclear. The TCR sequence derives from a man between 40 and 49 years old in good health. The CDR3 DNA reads TGTGCCAGCAGCCACTTCACGACAACTAACTATGGCCACACCTTC. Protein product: CASSHFTTTNYGHTF.